This T cell receptor (beta chain) was identified in a study of CD8+CD57+ T cells in acquired aplastic anemia. CDR3 length: 14 amino acids. CDR1 and CDR2 from the germline V gene are KGHSH and LQKENI. V shed 2 bases, J shed 7 bases, and the junction held 7 bases outside the gene matches. Study observations and caveats: Significance was not reached for CD8+ Simpson's diversity between patients and controls. Researchers report that 25 to 30 CD8+ CDR3 sequences appeared in both patients and controls.

Comments on this clonotype: The antigen remains undetermined.

Genomic DNA served as template for TCR beta VDJ and CDR3 profiling. TCRdb independently ran MiXCR on the reads; one entry per CDR3 protein. Of a few hundred thousand distinct CDR3 sequences in the sample, roughly 57% are singletons; the top ten hold 25% to 30%. The V and J genes are TRBV18 and TRBJ1-1, with 7 bases that match TRBD1. The receptor was isolated from a human donor in good health. Sequenced input: sorted CD4+, CD8+, or CD8+CD57+ T cells (not recorded which) from PBMCs. For the CDR3, the DNA is TGTGCCAGCTCACCATTTGACAGGGTACATGAAGCTTTCTTT. Encoded protein: CASSPFDRVHEAFF.